This T cell receptor beta chain derives from a study of cytomegalovirus exposure and HLA in healthy donors. General observations from the study: Earlier results showed most TCR beta V segments being productive about 87% or about 30% of the time.

Points on this clone: Its antigen is currently unknown.

The PCR made use of 60 Vbeta and 13 Jbeta primers. Per the study methods: Approximately 72 million unique TCR beta chains, roughly 11 million of them shared, were counted by a later analysis. Measured with immunoSEQ multiplex PCR; TCRdb has only the in-frame clones, and not every one. The DNA was the basis for D and trimming; V, J and clone size are from that table. The profile shows around 65,000 clones, around 80% of them singletons. Germline V gene sequence: CDR1 SGDLS, CDR2 YYNGEE. CDR3 length: 16 residues. Trimming took 2 bases from V and 5 from J; bases not matched to a gene: 10. The specimen sequenced was PBMCs. V gene TRBV9 combines with J gene TRBJ2-3, with 8 bases lining up with TRBD2. This sequence originates from a woman in her 30s in good health and CMV-seropositive. CDR3 sequence reads: CASSVGLAGGGDTQYF. The CDR3 nucleotides are TGTGCCAGCAGCGTCGGTCTAGCGGGCGGGGGAGATACGCAGTATTTT.